These 3 T cell receptor beta chains were all obtained from the same sample, sequenced in a study of T cells in Graves' hyperthyroidism and ophthalmopathy. Regions amplified from RNA transcripts were the TCR beta CDR3 regions. With the HTBI primer set, the TCR CDR3 went through a first round of RT-PCR. Via MiXCR, TCRdb re-called the multiplex PCR reads, giving one row per CDR3 protein. The table records roughly 420,000 distinct CDR3 sequences, around 16% of them present only once. Material for sequencing was blood. The receptors stem from a woman between 18 and 29 years old with Graves' hyperthyroidism.

The chain couples TRBV20-1 to TRBJ1-2; TRBD1 might be the D (5 bases). V was trimmed by 0 bases and J by 0 bases, leaving 11 bases between them. Germline V CDR1 and CDR2: DFQATT, SNEGSKA (reference sequence). The CDR3 length is 15 residues. CDR3 sequence: CSARETGTANYGYTF. CDR3 DNA: TGCAGTGCTAGAGAAACCGGGACGGCTAACTATGGCTACACCTTC.

This clonotype was observed a handful of times. V gene TRBV27 combines with J gene TRBJ2-2, with D unclear. The germline CDR1 and CDR2 sequences are MNHEY and SMNVEV (reference sequence). This CDR3 contains 16 residues. V shed 1 base and J shed 4 bases, with 13 bases lying between them. This CDR3 reads CASSLFVPAFTGELFF. Here the CDR3 DNA reads TGTGCCAGCAGTTTATTCGTGCCAGCTTTCACCGGGGAGCTGTTTTTT.

The chain is built from TRBV5-1 and TRBJ1-3; no definite D call. The length of the CDR3 is 16 residues. Germline V gene sequence: CDR1 SGHRS, CDR2 YFSETQ. V lost 4 bases, J lost 0 bases, and 14 bases lay in between. In DNA form, the CDR3 reads TGCGCCAGCAGCCTCGGAACTTCTAGCTCTGGAAACACCATATATTTT. Translated, it gives CASSLGTSSSGNTIYF.